A selection of T cell receptor beta chains follows, all from one sample in a study of T cells after posttransplantation cyclophosphamide. The repertoire was sequenced with immunoSEQ multiplex PCR; TCRdb's copy has only in-frame clones and lacks some. The data contain 30,000 or so clones, about 93% of them seen just once; the ten biggest clones take up over 0.2%. Sequencing was performed on naive CD4+ T cells sorted from PBMCs. The source is a woman in her sixties or seventies in good health, CMV-negative, and a related stem cell transplant donor. Both conserved end residues are part of each CDR3. A D gene is named only where the DNA matches it firmly. For some rows the clone size is stated as once, few or many, or as a class when expanded; others skip it.

V	size	J	D	length	CDR3	DNA
TRBV5-1	-	TRBJ1-4	TRBD1	15	CASSGQGAGNEKLFF	TGCGCCAGCAGCGGACAGGGGGCGGGAAACGAAAAACTGTTTTTT
TRBV29-1	-	TRBJ2-5	TRBD1	13	CSINRGNQETQYF	TGCAGCATAAACAGGGGAAACCAAGAGACCCAGTACTTC
TRBV6-5	-	TRBJ1-5	-	14	CASAAGGVGQPQHF	TGTGCCAGCGCCGCGGGAGGGGTTGGCCAGCCCCAGCATTTT
TRBV7-2	-	TRBJ1-3	TRBD1	15	CASSLATGNGNTIYF	TGTGCCAGCAGCTTAGCGACAGGGAATGGAAACACCATATATTTT
TRBV5-6	-	TRBJ1-2	-	14	CASSWGVGDSGYTF	TGTGCCAGCAGCTGGGGGGTCGGGGATTCTGGCTACACCTTC
TRBV5-1	-	TRBJ1-1	-	13	CASSLVVNTEAFF	TGCGCCAGCAGCTTGGTAGTGAACACTGAAGCTTTCTTT
TRBV7-9	-	TRBJ1-4	-	14	CASSLKETNEKLFF	TGTGCCAGCAGCTTAAAAGAGACTAATGAAAAACTGTTTTTT
TRBV28	-	TRBJ1-2	TRBD1	14	CASRNDRGNYGYTF	TGTGCCAGCAGGAATGACAGGGGGAACTATGGCTACACCTTC
TRBV6-5	-	TRBJ2-7	-	15	CASSYSILSSYEQYF	TGTGCCAGCAGTTACTCGATACTGAGCTCCTACGAGCAGTACTTC
TRBV5-1	-	TRBJ2-7	TRBD1	15	CASSLAGTVSYEQYF	TGCGCCAGCAGCTTGGCCGGGACAGTTAGTTACGAGCAGTACTTC
TRBV5-1	-	TRBJ2-2	TRBD1	14	CASSQGQGTGELFF	TGCGCCAGCAGCCAAGGACAGGGCACCGGGGAGCTGTTTTTT
TRBV7-9	-	TRBJ2-7	-	13	CASSSYREGEQYF	TGTGCCAGCAGCTCCTACAGAGAAGGCGAGCAGTACTTC
TRBV18	-	TRBJ1-1	TRBD1	13	CASSLGTGTEAFF	TGTGCCAGCTCACTGGGGACAGGGACTGAAGCTTTCTTT
TRBV29-1	-	TRBJ1-1	-	12	CSWGRTNTEAFF	TGCAGCTGGGGCCGGACGAACACTGAAGCTTTCTTT
TRBV7-3	-	TRBJ2-5	TRBD2	16	CASSPGTSGYQETQYF	TGTGCCAGCAGTCCCGGGACTAGCGGGTACCAAGAGACCCAGTACTTC
TRBV28	once	TRBJ1-1	-	15	CASSLGSQGNTEAFF	TGTGCCAGCAGTTTGGGGTCACAGGGGAACACTGAAGCTTTCTTT
TRBV9	-	TRBJ2-3	TRBD2	16	CASSVGAGGLSDTQYF	TGTGCCAGCAGCGTAGGAGCGGGGGGGCTCTCGGATACGCAGTATTTT
TRBV5-1	-	TRBJ2-7	-	14	CASSLASTTYEQYF	TGCGCCAGCAGCCTTGCTTCGACTACCTACGAGCAGTACTTC
TRBV6-6	-	TRBJ2-3	-	15	CATLGWTRDTDTQYF	TGTGCCACCCTCGGGTGGACCAGGGACACAGATACGCAGTATTTT
TRBV13	-	TRBJ2-7	-	13	CASSLAQNYEQYF	TGTGCCAGCAGCTTAGCCCAAAACTACGAGCAGTACTTC
TRBV5-6	-	TRBJ1-2	-	15	CASSLSGAGGYGYTF	TGTGCCAGCAGCCTTAGCGGGGCGGGCGGCTATGGCTACACCTTC
TRBV7-9	-	TRBJ2-7	TRBD1	16	CASSLYGAGGSYEQYF	TGTGCCAGCAGCTTATATGGGGCAGGGGGCTCCTACGAGCAGTACTTC